One sample yielded the 10 T cell receptor beta chains listed below, sequenced in a study of CD8+CD57+ T cells in acquired aplastic anemia. TCR beta VDJ combinations and CDR3 sequences were profiled from genomic DNA. TCRdb re-derived calls from the reads in MiXCR, one entry per CDR3 protein. This sample carries 160,000 or so distinct CDR3 sequences, around half of them seen once, and the ten largest clones take about 2.8%. Patients who underwent sequencing had shown CD8+CD57+ cell expansion by flow cytometry. Sequencing input: sorted CD4+, CD8+, or CD8+CD57+ T cells (not recorded which) from PBMCs. Source of these receptors: a human donor with aplastic anemia.

A word on this clonotype: Since a much larger clone is just one base distant, this may be a read error. CDR3 DNA sequence: TGCGCCAGCAGCTCGTGGAGCGAGGCCTACGAGCAGTACTTC. This encodes CASSSWSEAYEQYF. The chain links TRBV5-1 to TRBJ2-7; D gene ambiguous. V was trimmed by 3 bases and J by 2 bases, leaving 12 bases between them. CDR1 and CDR2 from the germline V gene are SGHRS and YFSETQ. CDR3 length equals 14 residues.

This sequence joins TRBV6-1 and TRBJ1-1; D is unclear. Trimming cost V 6 bases and J 0 bases, with 11 bases left between them. This CDR3 contains 14 residues. CDR1 is MNHNS and CDR2 is SASEGT in the germline V gene. This CDR3 reads CASRSDGMNTEAFF. The CDR3, as DNA: TGTGCCAGCAGGTCGGACGGAATGAACACTGAAGCTTTCTTT.

The table lists this clonotype with many counts. The chain carries TRBV2 and TRBJ1-1; no firm D call. Looked up from germline, CDR1 is SNHLY and CDR2 is FYNNEI. The V gene lost 11 bases and the J gene lost 1 base, with 14 bases spanning the gap. The CDR3 has 13 residues. CDR3 loop: CARRTQTNTEAFF. The CDR3 DNA reads as TGTGCCCGTCGGACGCAGACGAACACTGAAGCTTTCTTT.

V usage is TRBV7-9 and J usage is TRBJ1-1; D unclear. CDR3 length: 13 residues. CDR1 is SEHNR, CDR2 FQNEAQ, per germline (reference sequence). Trimming stripped 5 bases from V and 6 bases from J, with 13 bases between. The CDR3 protein is CASSQVSSAEAFF. The CDR3 DNA reads TGTGCCAGCAGCCAAGTGTCGTCGGCTGAAGCTTTCTTT.

This clonotype was seen many times. The chain combines TRBV20-1 with TRBJ2-3, with TRBD2 matching 7 bases. Germline-derived CDR1 and CDR2 are DFQATT and SNEGSKA (reference sequence). With V trimmed by 0 bases and J by 5 bases, 8 bases remained unmatched. This CDR3 has 15 amino acids. The CDR3 is CSARDSGGSIDTQYF. The CDR3, as DNA: TGCAGTGCTAGAGATAGCGGCGGGAGTATAGATACGCAGTATTTT.

This clonotype has more than one count but fewer than ten. V gene TRBV19 combines with J gene TRBJ2-7; D call uncertain. Germline V gene data show CDR1 as LNHDA and CDR2 as SQIVND (reference sequence). The CDR3 sequence is 13 residues long. V was pared by 0 bases and J by 6 bases, with 9 bases between. CDR3: CASSIERSGEQYF. The CDR3 region has the DNA TGTGCCAGTAGTATAGAGCGGTCGGGCGAGCAGTACTTC.

This clonotype was counted once. Compared with germline, one end of the junction differs, possibly owing to a read error. The chain has TRBV19 and TRBJ2-2; D perhaps matches TRBD1 (6 bases). The germline CDR1 and CDR2 sequences are LNHDA and SQIVND (reference sequence). The CDR3 extends over 12 amino acids. Written as DNA, the CDR3 is TGTGCCAGTAGTATAGATATAGGGGGGCTGTTTTTT. As protein: CASSIDIGGLFF. Variable domain in full (rest from reference TRBV19 and TRBJ2-2): DGGITQSPKYLFRKEGQNVTLSCEQNLNHDAMYWYRQDPGQGLRLIYYSQIVNDFQKGDIAEGYSVSREKKESFPLTVTSAQKNPTAFYLCASSIDIGGLFFGEGSRLTVL.

In its sample, this clonotype was seen many times. This sequence joins TRBV7-2 and TRBJ1-2, with unresolved D. V lost 5 bases and J lost 8, with 15 bases in between. This CDR3 region has 13 residues. Germline CDR1 and CDR2: SGHTA and FQGNSA. The CDR3 reads CASSPSVAVGYTF. In nucleotides, the CDR3 is TGTGCCAGCAGCCCCTCCGTGGCGGTCGGCTACACCTTC.

The genes are TRBV7-9 and TRBJ2-2; a weak D match, TRBD1 (5 bases). CDR3 length: 14 residues. V gave up 0 bases and J gave up 8 bases, with 10 bases separating them. CDR1 is SEHNR and CDR2 is FQNEAQ in the germline V gene (reference sequence). CDR3 protein: CASSLAERTGELFF. The CDR3 DNA reads as TGTGCCAGCAGCTTAGCCGAAAGGACAGGGGAGCTGTTTTTT.

Concerning this clonotype itself: A read error may explain this, as a much larger clone is one base away. This chain connects TRBV27 to TRBJ1-6; the D is unclear. The length of the CDR3 is 12 residues. Germline assignment: CDR1 MNHEY and CDR2 SMNVEV (reference sequence). CDR3 in amino acids: CAGSFVGSPLHF. The CDR3 region has the DNA TGTGCCGGCAGTTTTGTAGGTTCACCCCTCCACTTT.